Sequencing of this T cell receptor beta chain was carried out in a study of T cell responses to AZD1222 COVID-19 vaccine. V shed 8 bases and J shed 5 bases, with 10 bases lying between them. Looked up from germline, CDR1 is SEHNR and CDR2 is FQNEAQ (reference sequence). The CDR3 contains 12 residues. Study observations and caveats: White British donors predominated, females outnumbered males, and clonal diversity was possibly underestimated.

Points on this clone: Its cognate antigen is unknown.

The repertoire was sequenced with immunoSEQ multiplex PCR; TCRdb's copy has only in-frame clones and lacks some. The table has more than 95,000 clones, more than 75% seen once. The genes are TRBV7-9 and TRBJ2-1; D might be TRBD2 (6 bases). The specimen comprised peripheral blood, sampled 28 days after the second dose of the MenACWY control vaccine. This clonotype originated in an adult who received the MenACWY meningococcal vaccine as a control. CDR3 residues: CASGAGNNEQFF. CDR3 coding DNA: TGTGCCAGCGGGGCGGGGAACAATGAGCAGTTCTTC.